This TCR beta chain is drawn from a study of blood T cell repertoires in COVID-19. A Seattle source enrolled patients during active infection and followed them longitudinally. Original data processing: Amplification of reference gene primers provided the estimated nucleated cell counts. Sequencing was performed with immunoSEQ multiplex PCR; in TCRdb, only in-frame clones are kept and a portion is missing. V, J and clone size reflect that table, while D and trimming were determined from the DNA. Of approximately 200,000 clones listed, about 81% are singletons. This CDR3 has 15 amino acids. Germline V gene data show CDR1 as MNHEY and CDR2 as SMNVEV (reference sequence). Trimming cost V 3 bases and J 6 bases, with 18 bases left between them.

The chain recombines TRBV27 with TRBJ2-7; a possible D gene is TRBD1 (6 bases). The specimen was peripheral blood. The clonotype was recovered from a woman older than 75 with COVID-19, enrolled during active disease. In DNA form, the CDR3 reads TGTGCCAGCAGTTTCGCTGGGACACCGTGGGGCGAGCAGTACTTC. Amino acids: CASSFAGTPWGEQYF.